This T cell receptor (beta chain) comes out of a study of T cells in women clearing cervical HPV infection. Overall study: Case blood drawn at lesion detection; control blood after infection cleared. Case blood was drawn a median 149 days after lesion detection.

CDR1 and CDR2 from the germline V gene are MNHEY and SVGEGT. This CDR3 has 12 residues. About this clone itself: Its antigen remains unknown. The read comes to an end 3 residues before the CDR3 does, leaving the germline J gene to fill in the end.

Study outcomes and limitations: TRBV6-7 relative abundance averaged approximately 0.11% in cases and more than 0.15% in controls. Repertoire richness, not evenness, was significantly elevated in CIN3+ cases versus controls.

TCRdb keeps only in-frame clones here, not all; method: immunoSEQ multiplex PCR. The ten most abundant clones cover 35% to 45% of a sample with roughly 47,000 clones. The V and J genes are TRBV6-2 or TRBV6-3 and TRBJ2-4, with 7 bases identical to TRBD1. This sequence was found in a woman aged 18 to 75 with a cervical HPV16 infection that either progressed to CIN3+ or cleared (not recorded which). The material sequenced was blood buffy coat. CDR3 sequence reads: CASSGTDYGQYF. The part of the CDR3 DNA that was read is TGTGCCAGCAGTGGGACAGACTATGGT.